This TCR beta chain derives from a study of identical twins. Study findings and constraints: Models, which agreed with sharing between unrelated individuals, nonetheless underestimated the out-of-frame TCR alpha sharing seen in monozygotic twins.

CDR3 length equals 14 residues. V was clipped by 6 bases and J by 7 bases, with 15 bases between them. In regard to this clonotype: Its antigen is unknown.

TCRdb re-analysed the 5' RACE reads in MiXCR, keeping a single row per CDR3 protein. The data show around 690,000 distinct CDR3 sequences, 21% seen once. This sample was shared with a second study, whose subject was T cells expressing NK-cell markers. From that study: Sorting was restricted to alpha-beta TCR T cells by an anti-gamma-delta TCR antibody in several experiments.

The sequence was collected from a woman younger than 30 in good health. The sequencing input was PBMCs. The chain has TRBV12-3 or TRBV12-4 and TRBJ2-2; no firm D call. CDR3 in amino acids: CASSPARPDGELFF. The CDR3 DNA is TGTGCCAGCAGCCCAGCGAGGCCGGACGGGGAGCTGTTTTTT.